The 5 T cell receptor beta chains below all came from one sample that was sequenced in a study of blood T cells in healthy people across ages. The authors ran a second PCR of about 6 to 11 cycles using a sample-barcoded 5' primer and a J-beta primer mix. TCRdb reanalysed the 5' RACE reads using MiXCR and keeps one entry per CDR3 protein. This sample has 1 million to 1.2 million distinct CDR3 sequences, with around two fifths found just once. Material for sequencing was blood. Source of these receptors: a man aged 18 to 29 in good health.

V gene TRBV9 combines with J gene TRBJ2-5; TRBD1 matches 9 bases. The length of the CDR3 is 16 residues. Trimming cost V 3 bases and J 4 bases; bases outside gene matches: 10. The germline gives CDR1 SGDLS, CDR2 YYNGEE. DNA of the CDR3: TGTGCCAGCAGCGAGGGGGGACAGGGAGTATTAGAGACCCAGTACTTC. Its protein is CASSEGGQGVLETQYF.

The chain combines TRBV7-2 with TRBJ2-4, with TRBD1 matching 10 bases. Judging by the DNA end, TRBJ2-7 fits better; the J call may be wrong. This CDR3 contains 14 residues. Per germline, CDR1 SGHTA and CDR2 FQGNSA. The CDR3 bases are TGTGCCAGCAGCTTACCGGGACAGGGGAACGAGCAGTACTTC. Translation: CASSLPGQGNEQYF.

The chain combines TRBV12-3 or TRBV12-4 with TRBJ1-1, with TRBD1 as a possible D gene (6 bases). Trimming removed 5 bases from V and 5 bases from J, with 21 bases in between. The CDR3 sequence is 16 residues long. For the CDR3, the DNA is TGTGCCAGCAGTCCCCCAGGACGCCAAGGGGGAACTGAAGCTTTCTTT. It translates to CASSPPGRQGGTEAFF.

Only a few counts were recorded for this clonotype. The V and J genes are TRBV6-1 and TRBJ2-4; 11 positions agree with TRBD2. The trim removed 6 bases at V and 5 bases at J, leaving 15 bases unmatched. The length of the CDR3 is 18 residues. The V gene's germline CDR1 is MNHNS and CDR2 SASEGT. The CDR3 sequence is CASSQGASGGTGENIQYF. CDR3 in DNA: TGTGCCAGCAGCCAAGGGGCTAGCGGGGGGACGGGAGAAAACATTCAGTACTTC.

This chain joins TRBV4-3 and TRBJ2-1; 7 bases map to TRBD1. Germline CDR1 LGHNA, CDR2 YSLEER. This CDR3 comprises 14 residues. The V and J ends lost 0 bases and 7 bases, in that order; junction bases with no gene match: 3. The CDR3 loop is CASSQDPRGNEQFF. CDR3 nucleotide sequence: TGCGCCAGCAGCCAAGACCCCAGGGGGAATGAGCAGTTCTTC.